The entry below gives a single T cell receptor beta chain sequence along with its context. This table comes from immunoSEQ multiplex PCR, and its TCRdb copy is limited to in-frame clones, with some not included. This sample has roughly 360,000 clones, with approximately 80% found just once. The sample originates from a study of blood T cell repertoires in COVID-19. The CDR3 is 16 residues long. V dropped 0 bases and J dropped 6; count of bases not matched to a gene: 5. Germline assignment: CDR1 SGHRS and CDR2 YFSETQ. The rearrangement uses TRBV5-1 and TRBJ2-3, with 12 bases that match TRBD2. Sequenced material: peripheral blood. The TCR originated in a human donor with acute or convalescent COVID-19. The donor label of this sample is uncertain. The CDR3 loop is CASSLGLAGVADTQYF. The CDR3 nucleotides read TGCGCCAGCAGCTTGGGACTAGCGGGAGTAGCCGATACGCAGTATTTT. The variable domain in full, with the rest retrieved from reference TRBV5-1 and TRBJ2-3, is KAGVTQTPRYLIKTRGQQVTLSCSPISGHRSVSWYQQTPGQGLQFLFEYFSETQRNKGNFPGRFSGRQFSNSRSEMNVSTLELGDSALYLCASSLGLAGVADTQYFGPGTRLTVL.